This paragraph covers one T cell receptor (beta chain) sequence. The entry originates in a study of blood T cell repertoires in COVID-19. The CDR3 spans 16 residues. CDR1 is LGHDT and CDR2 is YNNKEL in the germline V gene (reference sequence). The germline V and J ends were trimmed by 3 bases and 0 bases, with 12 bases remaining between them. Clones were read by immunoSEQ multiplex PCR, and TCRdb kept only the in-frame ones, dropping some. The sample contains approximately 200,000 clones, about four fifths of which appear only once. The sequence derives from a woman in her thirties or forties with acute COVID-19. V gene TRBV3-1 (or the pseudogene TRBV3-2) combines with J gene TRBJ2-4, with D possibly matching TRBD2 (5 bases). Sequencing input: PBMCs or T cells enriched from blood (not recorded which). CDR3 sequence reads: CASSQRVALAKNIQYF. In DNA, the CDR3 is TGTGCCAGCAGCCAGAGGGTAGCACTAGCCAAAAACATTCAGTACTTC.